This T cell receptor (beta chain) was recovered during a study of cytomegalovirus exposure and HLA in healthy donors. Study-wide results and caveats: Per published reports, the classifier diagnosed cytomegalovirus status with high specificity and sensitivity.

It was healthy bone marrow donors who served as donors. Only a few counts were recorded for this clone. Its antigen is not known. The primer mix had 60 Vbeta and 13 Jbeta primers. Method: immunoSEQ multiplex PCR; TCRdb's copy keeps in-frame clones and lacks some. The data show around 100,000 clones, about 69% seen once. Per germline, CDR1 MNHEY and CDR2 SVGAGI. The CDR3 is 15 residues long. V dropped 5 bases and J dropped 0; count of bases not matched to a gene: 6. Source material: PBMCs. The V and J genes are TRBV6-5 and TRBJ2-7, with 8 bases identical to TRBD1. The origin of this receptor is a woman under 30 in good health and CMV-seropositive. CDR3 DNA sequence: TGTGCCAGCAGTGGTCCAGGACAGGGCTCCTACGAGCAGTACTTC. This encodes CASSGPGQGSYEQYF.